These 25 T cell receptor beta chains were all obtained from the same sample, sequenced in a study of blood T cells in healthy people across ages. Primers used in a second PCR of about 7 to 12 cycles were a sample-barcoded 5' primer and a J-beta primer mix. One entry per CDR3 protein, called by TCRdb with MiXCR from the 5' RACE reads. The sample contains 1.5 million to 2 million distinct CDR3 sequences, over 25% of which appear only once. Input material: blood. The receptor set was obtained from a woman in her twenties or thirties in good health.

The chain joins TRBV3-1 to TRBJ2-4; D remains ambiguous. CDR1 LGHDT and CDR2 YNNKEL come from the germline V gene (reference sequence). The length of the CDR3 is 13 residues. Trimming cost V 1 base and J 13 bases, with 14 bases left between them. CDR3 loop: CASSQAGQTKQYF. CDR3 coding DNA: TGTGCCAGCAGCCAAGCGGGCCAGACGAAGCAGTACTTC.

This chain uses TRBV7-2 with TRBJ1-4; a possible D gene is TRBD1 (6 bases). Germline V gene sequence: CDR1 SGHTA, CDR2 FQGNSA. The CDR3 is 17 residues long. V was pared by 2 bases and J by 2 bases, with 15 bases between. The CDR3 bases are TGTGCCAGCAGCTTAACAGGGACCGTGAGGACTAATGAAAAACTGTTTTTT. It yields the protein CASSLTGTVRTNEKLFF.

The rearrangement joins TRBV6-1 to TRBJ2-1; 9 bases map to TRBD1. V was pared by 6 bases and J by 0 bases, with 6 bases of the junction left unmatched. Germline assignment: CDR1 MNHNS and CDR2 SASEGT. This CDR3 spans 16 amino acids. The CDR3 reads CASSGDRVSSYNEQFF. In nucleotides, the CDR3 is TGTGCCAGCAGCGGGGACAGGGTCAGCTCCTACAATGAGCAGTTCTTC.

This clonotype was detected only a few times. The chain joins TRBV20-1 to TRBJ1-5; D is undetermined. The V end lost 1 base, the J end lost 0 bases, and 19 bases lay between the germline ends. There are 18 residues in the CDR3. Germline CDR1 and CDR2: DFQATT and SNEGSKA (reference sequence). Here the CDR3 DNA reads TGCAGTGCTAGAGGAAGGGCAAGGTGGAACTATAGCAATCAGCCCCAGCATTTT. Its protein product is CSARGRARWNYSNQPQHF.

This clonotype was seen repeatedly, ten times or more. CDR3 amino acids: CAISALGTTYEQYF. The CDR3 DNA reads TGTGCCATCAGTGCGTTAGGTACTACCTACGAGCAGTACTTC. The V call is TRBV10-3, the J call TRBJ2-7; D is uncertain. Germline values: CDR1 ENHRY, CDR2 SYGVKD. CDR3 size: 14 residues. Trimming left V 4 bases short and J 2 bases short, with 12 bases between.

This clonotype was counted only a few times. The CDR3 sequence: CSVEAFQLASYEQYF. The CDR3 nucleotides read TGCAGCGTTGAAGCTTTCCAACTTGCCTCCTACGAGCAGTACTTC. The chain combines TRBV29-1 with TRBJ2-7, with D uncertain. CDR1 SQVTM and CDR2 ANQGSEA come from the germline V gene. This CDR3 is built from 15 residues. The V end lost 1 base, the J end lost 0 bases, and 13 bases lay between the germline ends.

This chain joins TRBV28 and TRBJ2-7; TRBD2 matches 7 bases. This CDR3 has 11 residues. CDR1 MDHEN and CDR2 SYDVKM come from the germline V gene. The V segment lost 8 bases and the J segment 4 bases; nucleotides outside the gene matches: 2. The CDR3 DNA reads TGTGCCAGCGGGAGGGTTTACGAGCAGTACTTC. Translation: CASGRVYEQYF.

This clonotype was detected only a few times. V and J are TRBV7-9 and TRBJ2-5; D perhaps matches TRBD2 (7 bases). The germline gives CDR1 SEHNR, CDR2 FQNEAQ (reference sequence). Trimming cost V 3 bases and J 0 bases, with 14 bases left between them. This CDR3 has 16 amino acids. CDR3 loop: CASSLKGGMYQETQYF. The CDR3 bases are TGTGCCAGCAGCTTGAAGGGGGGGATGTACCAAGAGACCCAGTACTTC.

This clonotype has only a few counts. The chain has TRBV9 and TRBJ2-1; D is unclear. CDR3 length: 16 amino acids. V lost 3 bases and J 6 bases, leaving 19 bases between the germline ends. CDR1 is SGDLS and CDR2 is YYNGEE in the germline V gene. This CDR3 is CASSAETWTWRNEQFF. CDR3 in DNA: TGTGCCAGCAGCGCGGAAACGTGGACGTGGCGCAATGAGCAGTTCTTC.

This clonotype was seen a single time. The rearrangement uses TRBV28 and TRBJ2-5, with 7 nucleotides matching TRBD1. With the DNA end fitting TRBJ2-7 better, the J assignment may be wrong. Looked up from germline, CDR1 is MDHEN and CDR2 is SYDVKM. The CDR3 contains 17 residues. This CDR3 is CASSPPVGAGGLDEQYF. As DNA, the CDR3 is TGTGCCAGCAGTCCACCCGTCGGGGCAGGGGGTCTGGACGAGCAGTACTTC.

Written as DNA, the CDR3 is TGTGCCAGCAGTGAGTTAGCGGGAGGCCCCTCAGAGCAGTACTTC. This sequence encodes CASSELAGGPSEQYF. This sequence joins TRBV2 and TRBJ2-7, with TRBD2 matching over 10 bases. CDR1 and CDR2 (germline): SNHLY, FYNNEI. This CDR3 spans 15 amino acids. V dropped 3 bases and J dropped 7; count of bases not matched to a gene: 9.

The rearrangement links TRBV18 to TRBJ2-6; maybe TRBD2 (6 bases). Trimming took off 4 bases at V and 2 bases at J, with 12 bases between the two ends. The germline CDR1 and CDR2 sequences are KGHSH and LQKENI. The CDR3 runs to 16 residues. The CDR3 region is CASSQDSGAGANVLTF. The DNA for the CDR3 is TGTGCCAGCTCACAGGACTCGGGGGCTGGGGCCAACGTCCTGACTTTC.

As regards this clonotype: Since a much larger clone is just one base distant, this may be a read error. J is TRBJ2-5 and V is TRBV27, with a weak D call TRBD2 (5 bases). Germline-derived CDR1 and CDR2 are MNHEY and SMNVEV (reference sequence). This CDR3 is built from 13 residues. The chain's CDR3 is CASSLRRREAQYF. The CDR3 DNA follows: TGTGCCAGCAGTTTGAGGAGGCGAGAGGCCCAGTACTTC.

The CDR3, as DNA: TGTGCCACCAGAGGGGGTGCGGGCCCCCGAAGCAATGAGCAGTTCTTC. This sequence encodes CATRGGAGPRSNEQFF. V usage is TRBV15 and J usage is TRBJ2-1, with D perhaps TRBD1 (6 bases). Between the trimmed V and J ends, which lost 6 bases and 6 bases, there was a span of 21 bases. Germline CDR1 is LNHNV and CDR2 is YYDKDF (reference sequence). The CDR3 covers 16 residues.

At least ten counts were recorded for this clonotype. The V call is TRBV14, the J call TRBJ2-7; D is unclear. This CDR3 region has 12 residues. Germline CDR1 SGHDN, CDR2 FVKESK. With 1 base removed from V and 7 bases from J, the gap between germline ends came to 8 bases. The CDR3 loop reads CASSQGRAEQYF. The CDR3 DNA reads TGTGCCAGCAGCCAAGGGAGAGCGGAGCAGTACTTC.

The chain links TRBV4-1 to TRBJ2-5; 8 nucleotides agree with TRBD2. The CDR3 loop spans 15 amino acids. Germline CDR1 and CDR2: MGHRA and YSYEKL. The ends lost 0 bases at V and 10 bases at J; junction bases unmatched: 10. In nucleotides, the CDR3 is TGCGCCAGCAGCCAAGATAGCATAAGCGGGAGCAACCAGTACTTC. It translates to CASSQDSISGSNQYF.

Note on this clonotype: A much larger clone is a single base away; this may be a read error. V is TRBV20-1 and J is TRBJ2-7; the D is unclear. The germline gives CDR1 DFQATT, CDR2 SNEGSKA (reference sequence). V dropped 5 bases and J dropped 7 bases, with 21 bases sitting between them. The CDR3 loop spans 14 amino acids. CDR3 coding DNA: TGCAGTGCTTCTAGGTCTGGCTCCTACAATGAGCAGTACTTC. It codes for CSASRSGSYNEQYF.

V gene TRBV10-2 combines with J gene TRBJ2-1, with a weak D call TRBD2 (5 bases). The V end was cut by 11 bases, the J end by 0 bases, with 14 bases between. The CDR3 length is 14 residues. Germline V lookup: CDR1 WSHSY, CDR2 SAAADI. This CDR3 reads CAAAKRSSYNEQFF. The CDR3, as DNA: TGCGCCGCCGCCAAGCGGAGCTCCTACAATGAGCAGTTCTTC.

This clonotype was observed at least ten times. CDR3 loop: CSWTRDYGYTF. The CDR3 DNA is TGCAGCTGGACCAGGGACTATGGCTACACCTTC. The chain is built from TRBV29-1 and TRBJ1-2, with D possibly matching TRBD1 (5 bases). The germline V gene has CDR1 SQVTM and CDR2 ANQGSEA. The CDR3 has 11 amino acids. Trimming cost V 8 bases and J 3 bases, with 10 bases left between them.

V and J are TRBV7-2 and TRBJ2-3; perhaps TRBD2 as D (5 bases). The CDR3 runs to 16 residues. Germline-derived CDR1 and CDR2 are SGHTA and FQGNSA. Deletions cut 2 bases from V and 0 bases from J, with 12 bases between. For the CDR3, the DNA is TGTGCCAGCAGCTTACTAGCAGACTCTAGCACAGATACGCAGTATTTT. Translated: CASSLLADSSTDTQYF.

This rearrangement joins TRBV27 to TRBJ2-1; 10 positions agree with TRBD1. J gave up 3 bases and V 5 bases, and 7 bases lay outside the gene matches. The CDR3 contains 16 residues. Germline V gene lookup returns CDR1 MNHEY and CDR2 SMNVEV (reference sequence). CDR3 bases: TGTGCCAGCAGTCTAAGGGGGACAGGGGTCTACAATGAGCAGTTCTTC. Translating gives CASSLRGTGVYNEQFF.

The gene calls are TRBV7-8 and TRBJ2-7; TRBD2 matches at 8 bases. V gave up 4 bases and J gave up 7 bases; unmatched junction bases: 15. This CDR3 has 16 residues. The germline V gene has CDR1 SGHVS and CDR2 FQNEAQ. Here the CDR3 DNA reads TGTGCCAGCAGCTCCTTTAGCGGGAATCAGTACAATGAGCAGTACTTC. Translated, it gives CASSSFSGNQYNEQYF.

As concerns this clonotype: At one of its ends the junction is not consistent with the germline gene, which may arise from a read error. The chain uses TRBV6-2 or TRBV6-3 and TRBJ2-1; D is ambiguous. Germline CDR1 is MNHEY and CDR2 is SVGEGT. The CDR3 runs 13 residues. CDR3 nucleotide sequence: TGTGCCACCGCTGGTTTATCCTACGATGAGCAGTTCTTC. It is translated as CATAGLSYDEQFF.

Comment on this clonotype: This could be a read error, since a much larger clone is one nucleotide away. V usage is TRBV7-9 and J usage is TRBJ1-5; D is undetermined. Per germline, CDR1 SEHNR and CDR2 FQNEAQ (reference sequence). This CDR3 is 15 amino acids long. Trimming cost V 4 bases and J 2 bases, with 12 bases left between them. CDR3 sequence reads: CASSSSELGNQPQHF. In DNA form, the CDR3 reads TGTGCCAGCAGCTCCTCCGAGCTTGGCAATCAGCCCCAGCATTTT.

This clonotype was picked up a small number of times. The chain joins TRBV12-3 or TRBV12-4 to TRBJ1-2, with D perhaps matching TRBD1 (6 bases). With 5 bases removed from V and 8 bases from J, the gap between germline ends came to 15 bases. CDR3 length: 13 residues. CDR3 sequence: CASSVNRAGGYTF. The CDR3 bases are TGTGCCAGCAGTGTGAACAGGGCGGGCGGCTACACCTTC.